This entry is about one T cell receptor beta chain. Genomic DNA of each subset was evenly split across several immunoSEQ plates. What was sequenced on ten immunoSEQ deep assay plates was unsorted PBMC DNA. TCRdb's copy holds only in-frame clones and misses some; the assay was immunoSEQ multiplex PCR. The sample has about 480,000 clones, 75% to 80% seen once. Healthy adults negative for HIV, lacking recent acute infections or vaccinations, served as donors. This sample stems from a study of shared clonotypes between healthy human individuals. The V gene lost 3 bases and the J gene lost 4 bases, with 9 bases spanning the gap. CDR1 is MDHEN and CDR2 is SYDVKM in the germline V gene. This CDR3 has 13 residues.

The rearrangement joins TRBV28 to TRBJ1-2; D is perhaps TRBD1 (5 bases). Sequenced sample: PBMCs. The TCR originated in a middle-aged woman in good health. Some clones in this sample may be carry-over from other donors' samples. The CDR3 bases are TGTGCCAGCAGTTTGACAGAGATCTATGGCTACACCTTC. As protein: CASSLTEIYGYTF.